Shown below are 26 T cell receptor beta chains from a single sample sequenced in a study of T cell responses to AZD1222 COVID-19 vaccine. TCRdb's table, derived via immunoSEQ multiplex PCR, lists solely in-frame clones and lacks some. Of about 120,000 clones listed, approximately 91% are singletons. The sample was peripheral blood, taken 28 days after the second AZD1222 dose. The receptors were gathered from an adult who received the AZD1222 COVID-19 vaccine.

The chain uses TRBV20-1 and TRBJ2-7, with TRBD1 as a possible D gene (6 bases). Germline CDR1 and CDR2: DFQATT and SNEGSKA (reference sequence). CDR3 length: 11 residues. Trimming removed 8 bases at V and 6 bases at J, with 14 bases between. DNA of the CDR3: TGCAGTAGGGGGACCCGGCGCGAGCAGTACTTC. Translated, it gives CSRGTRREQYF.

J is TRBJ2-2 and V is TRBV9, with 9 bases aligning to TRBD1. Unmatched junction bases numbered 8, after V lost 4 bases and J lost 4 bases. The CDR3 length is 16 residues. The germline gives CDR1 SGDLS, CDR2 YYNGEE. CDR3: CASSPQQGAVTGELFF. CDR3 nucleotide sequence: TGTGCCAGCAGCCCCCAACAGGGGGCGGTCACCGGGGAGCTGTTTTTT.

The gene calls are TRBV4-2 and TRBJ2-3; TRBD2 agrees at 10 bases. The germline V gene encodes CDR1 LGHNA and CDR2 YNFKEQ. V lost 4 bases to trimming and J lost 6 bases; unmatched junction nucleotides: 7. The CDR3 has 15 residues. DNA of the CDR3: TGTGCCAGCAGCCCAGGAACTAGCGGGACGGATACGCAGTATTTT. Translation gives CASSPGTSGTDTQYF.

This chain links TRBV5-1 with TRBJ2-7; D tentatively reads TRBD1 or TRBD2 (6 bases each). The CDR3 spans 15 residues. Trimming shortened V by 3 bases and J by 0 bases, and 13 bases separated the two germline ends. Germline V lookup: CDR1 SGHRS, CDR2 YFSETQ. CDR3 sequence: CASSYTGGPSYEQYF. In nucleotides, the CDR3 is TGCGCCAGCAGCTACACCGGGGGCCCCTCCTACGAGCAGTACTTC.

The chain couples TRBV11-2 to TRBJ2-3; D remains unclear. Germline-derived CDR1 and CDR2 are SGHAT and FQNNGV. The CDR3 has 16 residues. V was trimmed by 1 base and J by 0 bases, leaving 11 bases between them. CDR3 DNA sequence: TGTGCCAGCAGCTTAGGAGGCACGGCTAGCACAGATACGCAGTATTTT. It translates to CASSLGGTASTDTQYF.

This chain uses TRBV12-5 with TRBJ1-5, with D hard to call. V lost 3 bases and J lost 7, with 13 bases in between. The CDR3 is made up of 14 amino acids. Germline V CDR1 and CDR2: LGHNT, FRNRAP. CDR3 sequence reads: CASGLAGSRQPQHF. The DNA for the CDR3 is TGTGCTAGTGGTTTAGCCGGGTCACGGCAGCCCCAGCATTTT.

This clone was seen a single time. This chain joins TRBV2 and TRBJ1-1, with 8 bases matching TRBD1. CDR3 length equals 14 residues. Germline V gene sequence: CDR1 SNHLY, CDR2 FYNNEI. V shed 7 bases and J 3 bases; nucleotides not matched to a gene: 7. The CDR3 is CASIRDRPDTEAFF. CDR3 nucleotide sequence: TGTGCCAGCATCAGGGACAGGCCCGACACTGAAGCTTTCTTT.

The V gene is TRBV13, the J gene TRBJ2-7; tentatively, D is TRBD1 (6 bases). V gave up 5 bases and J gave up 2 bases, with 19 bases separating them. The V gene's germline CDR1 is PRHDT and CDR2 FYEKMQ (reference sequence). CDR3 length equals 16 residues. CDR3 loop: CASSDLSQGPAYEQYF. DNA for the CDR3: TGTGCCAGCAGCGACCTATCGCAGGGGCCCGCCTACGAGCAGTACTTC.

V is TRBV3-1 (or the pseudogene TRBV3-2) and J is TRBJ2-7; D is unresolved. V lost 2 bases to trimming and J lost 2 bases, with 10 bases between them. This CDR3 contains 14 residues. Germline CDR1 reads LGHDT; CDR2 reads YNNKEL (reference sequence). CDR3 in amino acids: CASSQRTRAYEQYF. The CDR3 DNA follows: TGTGCCAGCAGCCAAAGGACCCGGGCCTACGAGCAGTACTTC.

This chain links TRBV5-4 with TRBJ1-1, with TRBD1 identical over 7 bases. The V and J ends lost 0 bases and 4 bases, in that order; junction bases with no gene match: 6. The CDR3 sequence is 15 residues long. The germline CDR1 and CDR2 sequences are SGHNT and YYREEE (reference sequence). The CDR3 loop is CASSLGGSGGTEAFF. For the CDR3, the DNA is TGTGCCAGCAGCTTGGGGGGATCAGGGGGCACTGAAGCTTTCTTT.

The chain couples TRBV6-5 to TRBJ1-2; D is unresolved. The CDR3 is 14 residues long. V was clipped by 0 bases and J by 7 bases, with 12 bases between them. Germline lookup yields CDR1 MNHEY and CDR2 SVGAGI. The CDR3 protein is CASSYSPPLSGYTF. For the CDR3, the DNA is TGTGCCAGCAGTTACTCTCCTCCTCTTAGTGGCTACACCTTC.

V is TRBV7-9 and J is TRBJ1-1; TRBD1 aligns across 8 bases. Losses at the gene ends were 1 base for V and 5 bases for J; bases not matched to a gene: 6. The V gene's germline CDR1 is SEHNR and CDR2 FQNEAQ (reference sequence). This CDR3 has 15 residues. Here the CDR3 reads CASSLVGGQVTEAFF. Here the CDR3 DNA reads TGTGCCAGCAGCTTAGTCGGGGGACAGGTAACTGAAGCTTTCTTT. The full variable domain, with the rest looked up from reference TRBV7-9 and TRBJ1-1, is DTGVSQNPRHKITKRGQNVTFRCDPISEHNRLYWYRQTLGQGPEFLTYFQNEAQLEKSRLLSDRFSAERPKGSFSTLEIQRTEQGDSAMYLCASSLVGGQVTEAFFGQGTRLTVV.

The rearrangement joins TRBV3-1 (or the pseudogene TRBV3-2) to TRBJ1-2; D perhaps matches TRBD1 (5 bases). Germline V CDR1 and CDR2: LGHDT, YNNKEL (reference sequence). The germline V and J ends were trimmed by 3 bases and 6 bases, with 17 bases remaining between them. This CDR3 is built from 15 residues. The CDR3 sequence is CASSHRGASGNGYTF. CDR3 DNA sequence: TGTGCCAGCAGCCACAGAGGGGCGAGTGGGAATGGCTACACCTTC.

The chain is built from TRBV12-3 or TRBV12-4 and TRBJ2-7, with TRBD2 matching 7 bases. V was pared by 3 bases and J by 3 bases, with 2 bases of the junction left unmatched. The CDR3 covers 13 residues. The CDR3 sequence is CASSLGGFYEQYF. The DNA of the CDR3 is TGTGCCAGCAGTTTGGGGGGGTTCTACGAGCAGTACTTC.

This rearrangement joins TRBV6-5 to TRBJ1-5, with 9 positions matching TRBD1. The CDR3 has 16 residues. After removal of 2 bases from V and 4 bases from J, the junction contained 6 bases not matched to a gene. Germline V gene lookup returns CDR1 MNHEY and CDR2 SVGAGI. CDR3 loop: CASSYRGGQGNQPQHF. CDR3 nucleotide sequence: TGTGCCAGCAGTTACCGGGGGGGACAGGGTAATCAGCCCCAGCATTTT.

The J gene is TRBJ1-2, the V gene TRBV24-1, with D unclear. V was cut by 0 bases and J by 5 bases, with 6 bases left in between. CDR1 is KGHDR, CDR2 SFDVKD, per germline. The CDR3 totals 13 residues. The CDR3 protein is CATSDLKGYGYTF. CDR3 in DNA: TGTGCCACCAGTGATTTGAAGGGATATGGCTACACCTTC.

This chain connects TRBV7-3 to TRBJ2-2, with TRBD2 as a possible D gene (6 bases). The CDR3 extends over 16 amino acids. Per germline, CDR1 SGHTA and CDR2 FQGTGA. The germline V and J ends were trimmed by 1 base and 4 bases, with 13 bases remaining between them. CDR3 in amino acids: CASSLNPGRSTGELFF. DNA of the CDR3: TGTGCCAGCAGCTTAAATCCGGGGAGGAGCACCGGGGAGCTGTTTTTT. The whole variable domain, remainder taken from reference TRBV7-3 and TRBJ2-2, is GAGVSQTPSNKVTEKGKYVELRCDPISGHTALYWYRQSLGQGPEFLIYFQGTGAADDSGLPNDRFFAVRPEGSVSTLKIQRTERGDSAVYLCASSLNPGRSTGELFFGEGSRLTVL.

The chain joins TRBV10-3 to TRBJ1-5, with 10 bases matching TRBD1. Germline loops: CDR1 ENHRY, CDR2 SYGVKD. This CDR3 region has 13 residues. The V segment lost 5 bases and the J segment 7 bases; nucleotides outside the gene matches: 2. CDR3 sequence (DNA): TGTGCCATCAGTTGGACAGGGGGACAGCCCCAGCATTTT. This encodes CAISWTGGQPQHF.

The CDR3 here is CASSQVPGLAAGELFF. CDR3 DNA: TGTGCCAGCAGCCAGGTCCCCGGACTAGCGGCCGGGGAGCTGTTTTTT. This sequence joins TRBV9 and TRBJ2-2; 10 nucleotides agree with TRBD2. There are 16 residues in the CDR3. V lost 4 bases to trimming and J lost 6 bases; unmatched junction nucleotides: 9. Germline lookup yields CDR1 SGDLS and CDR2 YYNGEE.

This chain uses TRBV28 with TRBJ1-5; D gene ambiguous. The CDR3 runs 16 residues. The V end was cut by 3 bases, the J end by 6 bases, with 18 bases between. Germline CDR1 MDHEN, CDR2 SYDVKM. The CDR3, as DNA: TGTGCCAGCAGTTTTCGTCGGTCCGGGAGGGCTCAGCCCCAGCATTTT. Amino acid sequence: CASSFRRSGRAQPQHF.

The chain combines TRBV2 with TRBJ1-6; D is perhaps TRBD1 (5 bases). There are 13 residues in the CDR3. Germline values: CDR1 SNHLY, CDR2 FYNNEI. V was cut by 3 bases and J by 6 bases, with 6 bases left in between. CDR3 bases: TGTGCCAGCAGTGACAGGGCTAATTCACCCCTCCACTTT. This encodes CASSDRANSPLHF.

The chain combines TRBV28 with TRBJ2-3; no clear D. Germline CDR1 MDHEN, CDR2 SYDVKM. V was cut by 1 base and J by 2 bases, with 7 bases left in between. The CDR3 sequence is 14 residues long. The CDR3 region is CASSLFGDTDTQYF. CDR3 nucleotide sequence: TGTGCCAGCAGTTTATTCGGCGACACAGATACGCAGTATTTT.

The chain joins TRBV24-1 to TRBJ1-1; no firm D call. Deletions cut 8 bases from V and 2 bases from J, with 11 bases between. CDR3 length: 13 amino acids. Looked up from germline, CDR1 is KGHDR and CDR2 is SFDVKD. In nucleotides, the CDR3 is TGTGCCACCAAGGAGTCGGGCAACACTGAAGCTTTCTTT. Translated: CATKESGNTEAFF.

The sample holds a few counts of this clone. The V gene is TRBV5-5, the J gene TRBJ1-5, with TRBD1 as a possible D gene (6 bases). Germline values: CDR1 SGHKS, CDR2 YYEKEE (reference sequence). This CDR3 spans 16 amino acids. V lost 2 bases and J 7 bases, leaving 19 bases between the germline ends. CDR3 loop: CASSLQGGSEGQPQHF. CDR3 nucleotide sequence: TGTGCCAGCAGCTTACAGGGTGGGTCGGAGGGACAGCCCCAGCATTTT.

The chain joins TRBV11-1 to TRBJ2-3, with D unclear. The CDR3 runs 12 residues. Per the germline V gene, CDR1 is SGHAT and CDR2 is FQDESV (reference sequence). V was shortened by 7 bases and J by 4 bases, with 9 bases between the two germline ends. The CDR3 DNA reads TGTGCCAGCAAGGCTCGCGCAGATACGCAGTATTTT. Protein: CASKARADTQYF.

V usage is TRBV7-9 and J usage is TRBJ1-6, with D possibly TRBD1 on 5 matching bases. Germline-derived CDR1 and CDR2 are SEHNR and FQNEAQ (reference sequence). Trimming pared 0 bases from V and 9 bases from J, leaving 12 bases between. The CDR3 length is 15 residues. The CDR3 nucleotides are TGTGCCAGCAGCTTAGCAGGGGTTGTGAGTTCACCCCTCCACTTT. Translating gives CASSLAGVVSSPLHF.